The 25 T cell receptor beta chains given below trace back to one sample, sequenced in a study of cytomegalovirus exposure and HLA in healthy donors. Primers for the PCR totalled 60 Vbeta and 13 Jbeta. The assay was immunoSEQ multiplex PCR, and TCRdb's table has in-frame clones only and misses some. Among about 120,000 clones listed, about four fifths were seen once. What was sequenced was PBMCs. Receptors originate from a man aged 18 to 30 in good health and CMV-seronegative.

The rearrangement links TRBV6-6 to TRBJ1-5; no clear D. V was trimmed by 7 bases and J by 0 bases, leaving 10 bases between them. Germline CDR1 and CDR2: MNHNY and SVGAGI (reference sequence). The CDR3 runs 14 residues. CDR3 amino acids: CASKEENSNQPQHF. For the CDR3, the DNA is TGTGCCAGCAAGGAGGAGAATAGCAATCAGCCCCAGCATTTT.

This clone has only a few counts. The CDR3 DNA reads as TGTGCCAGCAGGGCAGGGTATACTGGAAACACCATATATTTT. This translates into CASRAGYTGNTIYF. The chain has TRBV2 and TRBJ1-3; D is perhaps TRBD1 (5 bases). Between the trimmed V and J ends, which lost 6 bases and 2 bases, there was a span of 11 bases. Germline values: CDR1 SNHLY, CDR2 FYNNEI. The CDR3 contains 14 residues. The full variable domain, in which reference TRBV2 and TRBJ1-3 provide the parts outside the CDR3, is EPEVTQTPSHQVTQMGQEVILRCVPISNHLYFYWYRQILGQKVEFLVSFYNNEISEKSEIFDDQFSVERPDGSNFTLKIRSTKLEDSAMYFCASRAGYTGNTIYFGEGSWLTVV.

This sequence joins TRBV2 and TRBJ1-2, with TRBD1 matching 7 bases. Germline assignment: CDR1 SNHLY and CDR2 FYNNEI. V shed 0 bases, J shed 8 bases, and the junction held 6 bases outside the gene matches. The CDR3 length is 14 residues. Written as DNA, the CDR3 is TGTGCCAGCAGTGAAGCGTGGAGGGGGCACGGCTACACCTTC. Amino acid sequence: CASSEAWRGHGYTF.

This clone was counted a few times. The V gene is TRBV19, the J gene TRBJ1-5; D not resolved. CDR1 is LNHDA and CDR2 is SQIVND in the germline V gene (reference sequence). The CDR3 is made up of 13 amino acids. The V end lost 3 bases, the J end lost 4 bases, and 7 bases lay between the germline ends. CDR3 nucleotide sequence: TGTGCCAGTAGTATCCAGACTAATCAGCCCCAGCATTTT. This translates into CASSIQTNQPQHF.

V gene TRBV7-8 combines with J gene TRBJ2-3, with 11 bases matching TRBD2. Germline CDR1 is SGHVS and CDR2 is FQNEAQ. Trimming removed 1 base from V and 5 bases from J; junction bases left unmatched: 2. This CDR3 is built from 15 residues. CDR3 DNA sequence: TGTGCCAGCAGCTTAGTTAGCGGGAGGGTAGATACGCAGTATTTT. This encodes CASSLVSGRVDTQYF.

The CDR3 DNA is TGTGCCAGCAGCTTATCTTATCCGGGTACATACATTCAGTACTTC. It encodes CASSLSYPGTYIQYF. The V call is TRBV11-2, the J call TRBJ2-4; D is unclear. Germline CDR1 is SGHAT and CDR2 is FQNNGV. Deletions cut 2 bases from V and 8 bases from J, with 16 bases between. The CDR3 has 15 residues.

This clone was detected once. The chain is built from TRBV29-1 and TRBJ2-5; TRBD2 matches 7 bases. The junction had 4 bases not matched to a gene; V was cut back by 2 bases and J by 7 bases. CDR3 length equals 12 residues. Germline values: CDR1 SQVTM, CDR2 ANQGSEA. CDR3: CSVEFGGGTQYF. CDR3 bases: TGCAGCGTTGAATTTGGGGGGGGGACCCAGTACTTC.

This clone has just one count. The chain uses TRBV2 and TRBJ2-1; the match to TRBD1 covers 7 bases. CDR1 SNHLY and CDR2 FYNNEI come from the germline V gene. Trimming at V came to 4 bases and at J to 0 bases, leaving 3 bases not matched to a gene. The length of the CDR3 is 15 residues. The CDR3 DNA reads TGTGCCAGCAGTGTGGGACAGAGCTCCTACAATGAGCAGTTCTTC. Its protein is CASSVGQSSYNEQFF.

The chain couples TRBV6-5 to TRBJ2-3; 8 positions agree with TRBD2. The germline V gene has CDR1 MNHEY and CDR2 SVGAGI. The CDR3 totals 16 residues. Trimming took 4 bases from V and 2 from J; bases not matched to a gene: 8. This CDR3 reads CASSSGTSSFTDTQYF. The DNA for the CDR3 is TGTGCCAGCAGTTCCGGGACTAGTAGTTTCACAGATACGCAGTATTTT.

The genes are TRBV5-4 and TRBJ2-7, with a tentative D call TRBD2 (6 bases). From germline, CDR1 is SGHNT and CDR2 YYREEE (reference sequence). This CDR3 comprises 13 residues. The ends were cut back, 2 bases at V and 4 bases at J, with 10 bases in the middle. The CDR3 sequence is CASSFSGLYEQYV. The CDR3 DNA follows: TGTGCCAGCAGCTTTAGCGGCTTGTACGAGCAGTACGTC.

This clone has only one observation. The chain uses TRBV11-3 and TRBJ2-1; D possibly corresponds to TRBD2 (6 bases). Germline V gene sequence: CDR1 SGHNT, CDR2 YENEEA. Trimming stripped 6 bases from V and 5 bases from J, with 14 bases between. The CDR3 contains 14 residues. CDR3: CASSPGLLNNEQFF. CDR3 nucleotide sequence: TGTGCCAGCAGTCCGGGACTCCTTAACAATGAGCAGTTCTTC.

The J gene is TRBJ1-5, the V gene TRBV28; 9 nucleotides align to TRBD1. The CDR3 contains 16 residues. Germline trimming cut 7 bases from V and 4 bases from J; bases unmatched to any gene: 11. CDR1 is MDHEN, CDR2 SYDVKM, per germline. CDR3 nucleotide sequence: TGTGCCAGCACCCCCTCGGCCGGGACAGGGAATCAGCCCCAGCATTTT. This encodes CASTPSAGTGNQPQHF.

This clone was recorded only once. The genes are TRBV5-4 and TRBJ1-2, with TRBD1 as a possible D gene (5 bases). Germline values: CDR1 SGHNT, CDR2 YYREEE (reference sequence). V dropped 5 bases and J dropped 1 base, with 15 bases sitting between them. The CDR3 extends over 15 amino acids. The CDR3: CASSHIREVNYGYTF. The CDR3 coding sequence is TGTGCCAGCAGTCATATCAGGGAAGTTAACTATGGCTACACCTTC.

J is TRBJ2-3 and V is TRBV2; 12 positions match TRBD2. Per germline, CDR1 SNHLY and CDR2 FYNNEI. Losses at the gene ends were 7 bases for V and 0 bases for J; bases not matched to a gene: 8. The CDR3 length is 17 residues. CDR3 region: CASKRTGTSGSTDTQYF. The CDR3 DNA sequence: TGTGCCAGCAAAAGAACCGGGACTAGCGGGAGCACAGATACGCAGTATTTT.

The V call is TRBV27, the J call TRBJ2-7; 9 bases align to TRBD2. Losses at the gene ends were 3 bases for V and 4 bases for J; bases not matched to a gene: 7. The CDR3 contains 15 residues. The V gene's germline CDR1 is MNHEY and CDR2 SMNVEV (reference sequence). DNA of the CDR3: TGTGCCAGCAGTTTTAGCGGGAGAGTTGGTTACGAGCAGTACTTC. It encodes CASSFSGRVGYEQYF.

V and J are TRBV7-7 and TRBJ2-1, with 8 bases lining up with TRBD2. The V gene's germline CDR1 is SSHAT and CDR2 FNYEAQ (reference sequence). The J segment lost 13 bases and the V segment lost 4 bases, leaving 12 bases of the junction unmatched. The CDR3 is 14 residues long. The CDR3 nucleotides are TGTGCCAGCAGCTCCGAAGGTCCGGGAGGGCCCCAGTTCTTC. Protein sequence: CASSSEGPGGPQFF. The full variable domain, rest sourced from reference TRBV7-7 and TRBJ2-1, is GAGVSQSPRYKVTKRGQDVTLRCDPISSHATLYWYQQALGQGPEFLTYFNYEAQPDKSGLPSDRFSAERPEGSISTLTIQRTEQRDSAMYRCASSSEGPGGPQFFGPGTRLTVL.

A few counts support this clone. The J gene is TRBJ1-2, the V gene TRBV10-3; no clear D. The V gene's germline CDR1 is ENHRY and CDR2 SYGVKD. The CDR3 spans 14 residues. The ends were cut back, 7 bases at V and 5 bases at J, with 17 bases in the middle. CDR3 in DNA: TGTGCCATCACATTGGGAGAGCCACGGTATGGCTACACCTTC. Translated, it gives CAITLGEPRYGYTF.

The chain uses TRBV10-3 and TRBJ2-1; 8 nucleotides align to TRBD2. The CDR3 covers 16 residues. The V gene end was trimmed by 10 bases and the J gene end by 6 bases; junction bases not matched to a gene: 17. The germline V gene has CDR1 ENHRY and CDR2 SYGVKD. This CDR3 reads CATRQRGTSRPNEQFF. DNA for the CDR3: TGTGCCACCAGGCAGCGGGGGACCTCTAGGCCCAATGAGCAGTTCTTC.

This clone has just a few counts. This chain joins TRBV6-5 and TRBJ2-5; 13 nucleotides match TRBD2. Germline CDR1 and CDR2: MNHEY and SVGAGI. There are 14 residues in the CDR3. Trimming at V came to 5 bases and at J to 3 bases, leaving 0 bases not matched to a gene. CDR3 nucleotide sequence: TGTGCCAGCAGTGGGACTAGCGGGAAAGAGACCCAGTACTTC. Translated, it gives CASSGTSGKETQYF.

V and J are TRBV2 and TRBJ2-1; 14 bases are shared with TRBD2. The CDR3 totals 15 residues. Trimming cost V 6 bases and J 6 bases; bases outside gene matches: 4. The germline V gene has CDR1 SNHLY and CDR2 FYNNEI. The CDR3: CASRLGLAGVNEQFF. CDR3 nucleotide sequence: TGTGCCAGCAGGCTGGGACTAGCGGGGGTCAATGAGCAGTTCTTC.

The rearrangement links TRBV27 to TRBJ1-5, with unresolved D. Between the trimmed V and J ends, which lost 6 bases and 2 bases, there was a span of 8 bases. CDR1 and CDR2 from the germline V gene are MNHEY and SMNVEV (reference sequence). The CDR3 contains 13 residues. The CDR3, as DNA: TGTGCCAGCAGCCCCGGGGGCAATCAGCCCCAGCATTTT. It is translated as CASSPGGNQPQHF.

V gene TRBV5-5 combines with J gene TRBJ1-1; D is possibly TRBD1 (5 bases). V lost 2 bases and J 0 bases, leaving 17 bases between the germline ends. Germline-derived CDR1 and CDR2 are SGHKS and YYEKEE (reference sequence). This CDR3 region has 17 residues. CDR3 region: CASSLVTTGEMNTEAFF. In DNA, the CDR3 is TGTGCCAGCAGCTTAGTAACTACAGGCGAGATGAACACTGAAGCTTTCTTT.

This clone has only a few counts. CDR3 in amino acids: CASSLRATSGTYNEQFF. In DNA form, the CDR3 reads TGCGCCAGCAGCTTGAGAGCGACTAGCGGGACCTACAATGAGCAGTTCTTC. This chain uses TRBV5-1 with TRBJ2-1; 11 positions agree with TRBD2. The V gene's germline CDR1 is SGHRS and CDR2 YFSETQ. The CDR3 has 17 residues. V lost 1 base and J lost 2; bases outside the gene matches: 5. The full variable domain, in which reference TRBV5-1 and TRBJ2-1 provide the parts outside the CDR3, is KAGVTQTPRYLIKTRGQQVTLSCSPISGHRSVSWYQQTPGQGLQFLFEYFSETQRNKGNFPGRFSGRQFSNSRSEMNVSTLELGDSALYLCASSLRATSGTYNEQFFGPGTRLTVL.

This clone was recorded only once. The CDR3 spells CASSLLRQGPEQYF. CDR3 DNA: TGTGCCAGCAGCTTGCTTCGACAGGGCCCGGAGCAGTACTTC. The chain has TRBV7-9 and TRBJ2-7; 7 bases align to TRBD1. CDR1 is SEHNR and CDR2 is FQNEAQ in the germline V gene (reference sequence). After removal of 3 bases from V and 7 bases from J, the junction contained 9 bases not matched to a gene. The CDR3 consists of 14 residues.

This clone was seen a few times. This chain uses TRBV7-3 with TRBJ2-3; TRBD2 matches at 8 bases. V was pared by 5 bases and J by 0 bases, with 7 bases of the junction left unmatched. Per the germline V gene, CDR1 is SGHTA and CDR2 is FQGTGA. This CDR3 has 16 amino acids. The DNA of the CDR3 is TGTGCCAGCAGCCCTGGGGCTAGCGGGAGCACAGATACGCAGTATTTT. The encoded protein is CASSPGASGSTDTQYF.